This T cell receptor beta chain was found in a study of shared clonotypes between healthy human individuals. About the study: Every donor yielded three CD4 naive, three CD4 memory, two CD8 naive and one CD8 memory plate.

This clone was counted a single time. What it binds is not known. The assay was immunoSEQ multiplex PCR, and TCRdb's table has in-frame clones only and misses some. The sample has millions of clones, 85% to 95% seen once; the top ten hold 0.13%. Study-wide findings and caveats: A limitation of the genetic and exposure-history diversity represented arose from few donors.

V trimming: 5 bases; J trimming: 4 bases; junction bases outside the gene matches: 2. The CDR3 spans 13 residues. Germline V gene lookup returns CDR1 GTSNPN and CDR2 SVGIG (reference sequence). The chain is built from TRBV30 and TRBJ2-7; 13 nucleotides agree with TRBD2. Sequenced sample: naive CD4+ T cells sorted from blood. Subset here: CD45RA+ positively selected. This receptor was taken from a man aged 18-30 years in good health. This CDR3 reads CAWGTSGIYEQYF. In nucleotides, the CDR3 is TGTGCCTGGGGGACTAGCGGGATTTACGAGCAGTACTTC.